This T cell receptor (beta chain) was observed in a study of read filtering for tumor transcriptome and immune sequencing. The wider study: Patients were approximately 17 male and 13 to 15 female, mean age 65.9 years, range about 40 to 85.

This CDR3 is built from 14 residues. The V gene lost 5 bases and the J gene lost 8 bases, with 18 bases spanning the gap. This clonotype appeared many times. Its antigen is currently unknown. Study findings and constraints: In IR-seq, single-read clonotypes were around 80% of clonotypes but around 3.5% of reads. RNA-seq captured clonotypes less deeply and reliably than IR-seq.

From 400 to 450 ng of RNA, a library with molecular barcoded alpha/delta and beta/gamma adaptors was made. TCRdb recomputed calls from the reads with MiXCR, one row per CDR3 protein. The sample contains 90,000 to 95,000 distinct CDR3 sequences, 20% to 25% of which appear only once. This chain links TRBV12-3 or TRBV12-4 with TRBJ1-2; D might be TRBD1 (6 bases). The receptor was isolated from a donor aged 40 or older with multiple myeloma. The sequenced sample was a population of CD138-negative cells sorted from bone marrow. The DNA for the CDR3 is TGTGCCAGCAGTCCCTCGACAGGTTTGAGAGGCTACACCTTC. Protein sequence: CASSPSTGLRGYTF.